Following are 19 T cell receptor beta chains from one sample sequenced in a study of blood T cell repertoires in COVID-19. Profiled with immunoSEQ multiplex PCR; TCRdb holds only in-frame clones, not every one. This table has more than 100,000 clones, approximately 81% appearing once. The material sequenced was peripheral blood. These receptors came from a woman aged 60-70 years with active or convalescent COVID-19.

The J gene is TRBJ2-2, the V gene TRBV24-1; 9 positions agree with TRBD1. The V gene end was trimmed by 0 bases and the J gene end by 4 bases; junction bases not matched to a gene: 5. Germline lookup yields CDR1 KGHDR and CDR2 SFDVKD. This CDR3 region has 17 residues. The chain's CDR3 is CATSDLAGQGATGELFF. The CDR3 nucleotides are TGTGCCACCAGTGATTTGGCGGGACAGGGTGCCACCGGGGAGCTGTTTTTT.

The J gene is TRBJ1-1, the V gene TRBV5-5; possibly TRBD1 for D (6 bases). The V gene lost 3 bases and the J gene lost 1 base, with 13 bases spanning the gap. The CDR3 is 15 amino acids. Germline CDR1 SGHKS, CDR2 YYEKEE (reference sequence). The CDR3 is CASSSRTVGNTEAFF. CDR3 bases: TGTGCCAGCAGCTCGAGGACAGTTGGGAACACTGAAGCTTTCTTT.

The V gene is TRBV10-3, the J gene TRBJ1-1, with D unresolved. This CDR3 region has 18 residues. Deletions cut 11 bases from V and 1 base from J, with 29 bases between. Germline values: CDR1 ENHRY, CDR2 SYGVKD. This chain's CDR3 is CAVSAGIWSAKKNTEAFF. The CDR3 DNA is TGTGCCGTCTCGGCGGGGATATGGAGCGCGAAAAAGAACACTGAAGCTTTCTTT.

The chain combines TRBV7-9 with TRBJ1-3; 9 bases are shared with TRBD1. This CDR3 has 16 amino acids. Losses at the gene ends were 5 bases for V and 0 bases for J; bases not matched to a gene: 5. Germline V gene lookup returns CDR1 SEHNR and CDR2 FQNEAQ (reference sequence). Here the CDR3 reads CASSRRDRDSGNTIYF. In nucleotides, the CDR3 is TGTGCCAGCAGCCGCCGGGACAGGGACTCTGGAAACACCATATATTTT.

V and J are TRBV2 and TRBJ2-2; 9 positions agree with TRBD2. Germline loops: CDR1 SNHLY, CDR2 FYNNEI. The CDR3 contains 18 residues. After removal of 4 bases from V and 0 bases from J, the junction contained 9 bases not matched to a gene. In DNA, the CDR3 is TGTGCCAGCAGTGCCTCAGGAGCGGGGGGATCGAACACCGGGGAGCTGTTTTTT. It is translated as CASSASGAGGSNTGELFF.

The V gene is TRBV6-5, the J gene TRBJ1-1, with a tentative D call TRBD1 (6 bases). Trimming left V 2 bases short and J 7 bases short, with 14 bases between. Germline V gives CDR1 MNHEY, CDR2 SVGAGI. The CDR3 has 14 amino acids. CDR3 loop: CASSYSFGQIEAFF. As DNA, the CDR3 is TGTGCCAGCAGTTACAGCTTCGGACAGATTGAAGCTTTCTTT.

The chain recombines TRBV28 with TRBJ2-1; TRBD2 matches at 13 bases. V shed 6 bases, J shed 4 bases, and the junction held 9 bases outside the gene matches. CDR3 length: 17 residues. Germline values: CDR1 MDHEN, CDR2 SYDVKM. The CDR3: CASSRPSGLAGYNEQFF. The DNA of the CDR3 is TGTGCCAGCAGCCGCCCTTCGGGACTAGCGGGGTACAATGAGCAGTTCTTC.

The chain uses TRBV7-9 and TRBJ2-3, with D uncertain. Trimming stripped 3 bases from V and 4 bases from J, with 8 bases between. CDR3 length: 13 amino acids. CDR1 and CDR2 from the germline V gene are SEHNR and FQNEAQ (reference sequence). In DNA, the CDR3 is TGTGCCAGCAGCTTCAGGCCGGCAGATACGCAGTATTTT. Its protein is CASSFRPADTQYF.

The CDR3 region is CASSVQVGYTF. The DNA of the CDR3 is TGTGCCAGCAGTGTGCAGGTTGGCTACACCTTC. The J gene is TRBJ1-2, the V gene TRBV2; D call uncertain. CDR3 size: 11 residues. V lost 4 bases, J lost 7 bases, and 7 bases lay in between. Germline CDR1 is SNHLY and CDR2 is FYNNEI. The full variable domain, completed using reference TRBV2 and TRBJ1-2, is EPEVTQTPSHQVTQMGQEVILRCVPISNHLYFYWYRQILGQKVEFLVSFYNNEISEKSEIFDDQFSVERPDGSNFTLKIRSTKLEDSAMYFCASSVQVGYTFGSGTRLTVV.

The V gene is TRBV5-1, the J gene TRBJ1-4; D not resolved. Germline V gene data show CDR1 as SGHRS and CDR2 as YFSETQ. V shed 0 bases and J shed 5 bases, with 8 bases lying between them. The CDR3 sequence is 14 residues long. CDR3 nucleotide sequence: TGCGCCAGCAGCTTGGACAGTGGGAATGAAAAACTGTTTTTT. Translated, it gives CASSLDSGNEKLFF. The variable domain in full, with the rest retrieved from reference TRBV5-1 and TRBJ1-4, is KAGVTQTPRYLIKTRGQQVTLSCSPISGHRSVSWYQQTPGQGLQFLFEYFSETQRNKGNFPGRFSGRQFSNSRSEMNVSTLELGDSALYLCASSLDSGNEKLFFGSGTQLSVL.

The chain links TRBV5-5 to TRBJ2-1; 9 bases fit TRBD1. The length of the CDR3 is 13 residues. Germline-derived CDR1 and CDR2 are SGHKS and YYEKEE (reference sequence). V was pared by 5 bases and J by 10 bases, with 7 bases of the junction left unmatched. CDR3 in amino acids: CASSPDRGYEQFF. CDR3 sequence (DNA): TGTGCCAGCAGTCCAGACAGGGGGTACGAGCAGTTCTTC.

This clone was counted once. V usage is TRBV5-1 and J usage is TRBJ2-3, with 10 positions matching TRBD1. The CDR3 runs 16 residues. V shed 0 bases and J 2 bases; nucleotides not matched to a gene: 3. CDR1 and CDR2 from the germline V gene are SGHRS and YFSETQ. The CDR3 nucleotides are TGCGCCAGCAGCTTGGTAGGGACAGGGGTCACAGATACGCAGTATTTT. It specifies CASSLVGTGVTDTQYF. The whole variable domain, filled in from reference TRBV5-1 and TRBJ2-3, reads KAGVTQTPRYLIKTRGQQVTLSCSPISGHRSVSWYQQTPGQGLQFLFEYFSETQRNKGNFPGRFSGRQFSNSRSEMNVSTLELGDSALYLCASSLVGTGVTDTQYFGPGTRLTVL.

V and J are TRBV28 and TRBJ2-7; a possible D gene is TRBD1 (7 bases). The germline CDR1 and CDR2 sequences are MDHEN and SYDVKM. Trimming took 7 bases from V and 4 from J, leaving 17 bases between them. CDR3 length: 14 residues. CDR3 sequence: CASTSPGGRYEQYF. The CDR3 nucleotides read TGTGCCAGCACCAGTCCAGGGGGGCGATACGAGCAGTACTTC.

The chain links TRBV4-3 to TRBJ2-7, with a tentative D call TRBD1 (5 bases). Germline CDR1 is LGHNA and CDR2 is YSLEER. With 3 bases removed from V and 3 bases from J, the gap between germline ends came to 12 bases. The CDR3 totals 14 residues. The CDR3 protein is CASSQGIQGYEQYF. CDR3 nucleotide sequence: TGCGCCAGCAGCCAGGGGATTCAGGGCTACGAGCAGTACTTC.

This chain uses TRBV5-1 with TRBJ1-6; 7 bases align to TRBD1. J lost 0 bases, V lost 4 bases, and 10 bases had no gene match. Germline loops: CDR1 SGHRS, CDR2 YFSETQ. CDR3 length equals 18 residues. CDR3 amino acids: CASSPRRQGGSYNSPLHF. The CDR3 DNA reads as TGCGCCAGCAGCCCCAGAAGACAGGGTGGCTCCTATAATTCACCCCTCCACTTT. Using reference TRBV5-1 and TRBJ1-6 for the parts outside the CDR3, the full variable domain is KAGVTQTPRYLIKTRGQQVTLSCSPISGHRSVSWYQQTPGQGLQFLFEYFSETQRNKGNFPGRFSGRQFSNSRSEMNVSTLELGDSALYLCASSPRRQGGSYNSPLHFGNGTRLTVT.

The rearrangement links TRBV15 to TRBJ1-2, with TRBD1 matching 8 bases. The CDR3 covers 18 residues. With 0 bases clipped from V and 0 bases from J, the junction kept 9 bases outside the gene matches. The germline gives CDR1 LNHNV, CDR2 YYDKDF (reference sequence). The CDR3 coding sequence is TGTGCCACCAGCAGAGATATTCGGACAGGGCAATCTAACTATGGCTACACCTTC. Protein: CATSRDIRTGQSNYGYTF.

The chain carries TRBV9 and TRBJ2-3; 15 bases fit TRBD2. Germline CDR1 SGDLS, CDR2 YYNGEE. V lost 4 bases and J lost 6; bases outside the gene matches: 12. This CDR3 has 18 residues. The CDR3 bases are TGTGCCAGCAGCCCACCCCCTCGGACTAGCGGGAGGGGCGATACGCAGTATTTT. It codes for CASSPPPRTSGRGDTQYF.

The chain has TRBV7-2 and TRBJ2-7, with a tentative D call TRBD2 (5 bases). This CDR3 is 14 amino acids long. Germline CDR1 and CDR2: SGHTA and FQGNSA. With 3 bases removed from V and 7 bases from J, the gap between germline ends came to 16 bases. Here the CDR3 reads CASSLRAGNVEQYF. The CDR3 nucleotides are TGTGCCAGCAGCTTGCGGGCCGGGAACGTGGAGCAGTACTTC.

The J gene is TRBJ2-7, the V gene TRBV5-6, with no clear D. This CDR3 has 12 residues. V was clipped by 3 bases and J by 0 bases, with 4 bases between them. Germline CDR1 reads SGHDT; CDR2 reads YYEEEE. The CDR3 DNA is TGTGCCAGCAGCTCCAGCTCCTACGAGCAGTACGTC. Translated: CASSSSSYEQYV.